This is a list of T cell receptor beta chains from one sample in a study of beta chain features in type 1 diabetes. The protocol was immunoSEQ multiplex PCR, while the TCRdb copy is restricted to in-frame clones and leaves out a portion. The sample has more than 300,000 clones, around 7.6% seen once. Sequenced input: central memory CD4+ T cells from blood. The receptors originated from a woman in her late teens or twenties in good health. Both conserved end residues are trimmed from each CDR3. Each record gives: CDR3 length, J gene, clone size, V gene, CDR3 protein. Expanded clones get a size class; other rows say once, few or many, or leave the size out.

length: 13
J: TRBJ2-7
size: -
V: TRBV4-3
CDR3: ASSQGPGTNYEQY

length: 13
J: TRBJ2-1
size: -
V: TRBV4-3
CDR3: ASSQESSGIHEQF

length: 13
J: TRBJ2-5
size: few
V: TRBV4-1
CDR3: ASSPQEREKETQY

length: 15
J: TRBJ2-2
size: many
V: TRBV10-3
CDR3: AISEGSGRANTGELF

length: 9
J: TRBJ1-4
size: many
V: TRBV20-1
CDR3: SAIPYEKLF

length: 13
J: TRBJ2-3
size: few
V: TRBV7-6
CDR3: ASSLGGLASDTQY

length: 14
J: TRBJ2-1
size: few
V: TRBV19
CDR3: ASSSGLAGGGSEQF

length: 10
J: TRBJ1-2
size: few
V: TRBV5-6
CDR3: ASSLTNYGYT

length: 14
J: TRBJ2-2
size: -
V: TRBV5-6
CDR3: ASSLWVAGSTGELF

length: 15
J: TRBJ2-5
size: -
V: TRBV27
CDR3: ASSRTAGTRSKETQY

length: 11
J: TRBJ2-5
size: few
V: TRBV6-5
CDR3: ASRRTWQETQY

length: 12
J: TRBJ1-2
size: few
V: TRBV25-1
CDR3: ASSVSNRDYGYT

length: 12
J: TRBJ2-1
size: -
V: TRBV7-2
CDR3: ASSSGLAKNEQF

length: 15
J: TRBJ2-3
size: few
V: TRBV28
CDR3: ASSLSPSGRATDTQY

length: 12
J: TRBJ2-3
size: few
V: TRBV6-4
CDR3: ASSTSGEGDTQY

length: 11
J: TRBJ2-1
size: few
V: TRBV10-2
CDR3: ASSAARYNEQF